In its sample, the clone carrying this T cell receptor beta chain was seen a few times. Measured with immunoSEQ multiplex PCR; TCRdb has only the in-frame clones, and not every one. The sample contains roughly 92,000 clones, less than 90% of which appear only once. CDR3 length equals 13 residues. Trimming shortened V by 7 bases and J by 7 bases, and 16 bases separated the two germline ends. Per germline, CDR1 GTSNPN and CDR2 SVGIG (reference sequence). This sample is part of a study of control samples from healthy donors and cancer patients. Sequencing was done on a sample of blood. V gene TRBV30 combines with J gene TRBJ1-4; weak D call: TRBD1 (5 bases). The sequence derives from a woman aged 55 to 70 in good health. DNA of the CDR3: TGTGCCTTCAAACAGGCCCGGGGTGAAAAACTGTTTTTT. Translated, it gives CAFKQARGEKLFF.